A single sample is the source of the 10 T cell receptor beta chains below, sequenced in a study of T cell repertoires in ileal Crohn's disease. Measured with immunoSEQ multiplex PCR; TCRdb has only the in-frame clones, and not every one. Here the sample spans about 15,000 clones, 88% being singletons. Input material: ileal tissue. These receptors originate from an adult with Crohn's disease.

A few counts support this clone. The gene calls are TRBV7-9 and TRBJ1-4; D perhaps matches TRBD1 (5 bases). The CDR3 loop spans 12 amino acids. V was clipped by 1 base and J by 10 bases, with 7 bases between them. In germline, CDR1 is SEHNR, CDR2 FQNEAQ (reference sequence). The CDR3 is CASSLGQRKLFF. Here the CDR3 DNA reads TGTGCCAGCAGCTTAGGACAGCGAAAACTGTTTTTT.

This chain links TRBV5-4 with TRBJ1-2, with D unresolved. The CDR3 runs 15 residues. Looked up from germline, CDR1 is SGHNT and CDR2 is YYREEE (reference sequence). The V and J ends lost 1 base and 1 base respectively, with 11 bases between them. CDR3 nucleotide sequence: TGTGCCAGCAGCTTGTATACCGGGGATAACTATGGCTACACCTTC. This sequence encodes CASSLYTGDNYGYTF.

This rearrangement joins TRBV30 to TRBJ2-1, with D possibly matching TRBD2 (6 bases). The germline V gene encodes CDR1 GTSNPN and CDR2 SVGIG (reference sequence). V lost 2 bases to trimming and J lost 9 bases, with 8 bases between them. The CDR3 has 11 residues. As DNA, the CDR3 is TGTGCCTGGAGTTGGGGAGGTGAGCAGTTCTTC. This encodes CAWSWGGEQFF.

The sample holds one count of this clone. The chain employs TRBV10-1 and TRBJ2-7; D gene unclear. Germline-derived CDR1 and CDR2 are WNHNN and SYGVQD (reference sequence). Trimming took 4 bases from V and 1 from J, leaving 8 bases between them. The CDR3 is made up of 13 amino acids. CDR3 sequence: CASSVSGSYEQYF. The CDR3 DNA reads as TGCGCCAGCAGTGTATCAGGTTCCTACGAGCAGTACTTC.

This clone was counted a few times. The genes are TRBV19 and TRBJ2-3; tentatively, D is TRBD1 (5 bases). Germline V lookup: CDR1 LNHDA, CDR2 SQIVND (reference sequence). V was shortened by 5 bases and J by 2 bases, with 14 bases between the two germline ends. CDR3 length: 15 residues. CDR3 residues: CASSLADSYTDTQYF. The CDR3 nucleotides are TGTGCCAGTAGTTTAGCTGACAGCTACACAGATACGCAGTATTTT.

The chain combines TRBV25-1 with TRBJ1-2, with TRBD1 matching 8 bases. The CDR3 extends over 13 amino acids. CDR1 is MGHDK and CDR2 is SYGVNS in the germline V gene. The ends lost 4 bases at V and 8 bases at J; junction bases unmatched: 6. The DNA for the CDR3 is TGTGCCAGCAGTGTGGGGACAGGAGTCGGCTACACCTTC. Translating it yields CASSVGTGVGYTF.

V is TRBV7-2 and J is TRBJ1-5, with TRBD1 as a possible D gene (5 bases). CDR1 is SGHTA and CDR2 is FQGNSA in the germline V gene. This CDR3 spans 13 amino acids. The V gene lost 8 bases and the J gene lost 6 bases, with 14 bases spanning the gap. The CDR3 nucleotides read TGTGCCAGCGCGCCACGGGGGTTTCAGCCCCAGCATTTT. It yields the protein CASAPRGFQPQHF.

The chain carries TRBV7-9 and TRBJ1-4; TRBD1 matches at 8 bases. The V gene end was trimmed by 3 bases and the J gene end by 0 bases; junction bases not matched to a gene: 3. CDR3 size: 16 residues. Per the germline V gene, CDR1 is SEHNR and CDR2 is FQNEAQ (reference sequence). Written as DNA, the CDR3 is TGTGCCAGCAGCTTTGGACAGGGTGCAACTAATGAAAAACTGTTTTTT. Translated: CASSFGQGATNEKLFF.

This clone has just one count. The chain couples TRBV19 to TRBJ2-1; TRBD2 matches at 7 bases. The CDR3 is 16 amino acids. Trimming cost V 5 bases and J 4 bases; bases outside gene matches: 11. CDR1 is LNHDA and CDR2 is SQIVND in the germline V gene (reference sequence). The CDR3 sequence: CASSGPGLERYNEQFF. The CDR3, as DNA: TGTGCCAGTAGTGGCCCTGGACTAGAGAGATACAATGAGCAGTTCTTC.

This clone was seen once. The chain is built from TRBV6-6 and TRBJ1-5; 8 bases are shared with TRBD1. The V gene's germline CDR1 is MNHNY and CDR2 SVGAGI (reference sequence). Trimming removed 0 bases from V and 6 bases from J; junction bases left unmatched: 4. The CDR3 covers 15 residues. CDR3 coding DNA: TGTGCCAGCAGTTACTCGGACAGGGCGATTCAGCCCCAGCATTTT. Its translation: CASSYSDRAIQPQHF.